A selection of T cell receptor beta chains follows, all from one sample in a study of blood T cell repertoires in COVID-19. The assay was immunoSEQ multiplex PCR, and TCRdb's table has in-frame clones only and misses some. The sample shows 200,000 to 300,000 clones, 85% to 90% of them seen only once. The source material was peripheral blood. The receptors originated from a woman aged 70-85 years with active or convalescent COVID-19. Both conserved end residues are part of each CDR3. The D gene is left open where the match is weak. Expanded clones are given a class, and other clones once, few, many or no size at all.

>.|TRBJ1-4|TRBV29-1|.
CSVEGGVEEKLFF
TGCAGCGTTGAAGGGGGAGTGGAGGAAAAACTGTTTTTT
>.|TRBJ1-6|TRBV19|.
CASSDYDRTSPLHF
TGTGCCAGTAGTGATTATGACAGAACTTCACCCCTCCACTTT
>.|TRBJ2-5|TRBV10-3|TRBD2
CAISSGPSRGETQYF
TGTGCCATCTCTAGCGGGCCATCACGGGGTGAGACCCAGTACTTC
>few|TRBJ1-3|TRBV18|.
CASSPAKLPSGNTIYF
TGTGCCAGCTCACCAGCAAAACTCCCCTCTGGAAACACCATATATTTT
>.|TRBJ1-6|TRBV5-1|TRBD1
CASGQGVDNSPLHF
TGCGCCAGCGGACAGGGAGTAGATAATTCACCCCTCCACTTT
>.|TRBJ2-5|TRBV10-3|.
CAISEPQETQYF
TGTGCCATCAGTGAGCCGCAAGAGACCCAGTACTTC
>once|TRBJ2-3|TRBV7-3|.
CASSYDNEITDTQYF
TGTGCCAGCAGCTATGATAACGAGATCACAGATACGCAGTATTTT
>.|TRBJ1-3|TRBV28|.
CASRKAINTIYF
TGTGCCAGCCGTAAAGCAATCAACACCATATATTTT
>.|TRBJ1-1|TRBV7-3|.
CASSPTGLRAEAFF
TGTGCCAGCAGTCCAACAGGGCTGAGGGCTGAAGCTTTCTTT
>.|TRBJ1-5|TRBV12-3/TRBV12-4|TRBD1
CASSTGVNQPQHF
TGTGCCAGCAGTACAGGGGTCAATCAGCCCCAGCATTTT
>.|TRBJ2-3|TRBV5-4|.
CASSLTYSDTQYF
TGTGCCAGCAGCTTGACTTATTCAGATACGCAGTATTTT
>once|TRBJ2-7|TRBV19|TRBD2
CASSMGGIEQYF
TGTGCCAGTAGTATGGGAGGGATTGAGCAGTACTTC
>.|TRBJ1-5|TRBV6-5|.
CASRLGGSNQPQHF
TGTGCCAGCAGACTTGGGGGCAGCAATCAGCCCCAGCATTTT
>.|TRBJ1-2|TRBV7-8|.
CASSYDTDYPRNYGYTF
TGTGCCAGCAGCTACGACACGGACTACCCACGTAACTATGGCTACACCTTC
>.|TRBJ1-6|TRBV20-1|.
CSASFTAYNSPLHF
TGCAGTGCTAGTTTTACAGCTTACAATTCACCCCTCCACTTT
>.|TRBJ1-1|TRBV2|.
CASSEKETEAFF
TGTGCCAGCAGTGAAAAGGAGACTGAAGCTTTCTTT
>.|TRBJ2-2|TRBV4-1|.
CASSQDLGSTGELFF
TGCGCCAGCAGCCAAGATCTTGGCTCCACCGGGGAGCTGTTTTTT
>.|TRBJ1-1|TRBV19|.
CASSIQGSNTEAFF
TGTGCCAGTAGTATCCAGGGGTCGAACACTGAAGCTTTCTTT
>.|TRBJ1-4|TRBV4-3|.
CASSQGLRANEKLFF
TGCGCCAGCAGCCAAGGACTCAGGGCTAATGAAAAACTGTTTTTT
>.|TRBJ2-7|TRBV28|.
CASSPEDTYEQYF
TGTGCCAGCAGTCCAGAAGACACCTACGAGCAGTACTTC